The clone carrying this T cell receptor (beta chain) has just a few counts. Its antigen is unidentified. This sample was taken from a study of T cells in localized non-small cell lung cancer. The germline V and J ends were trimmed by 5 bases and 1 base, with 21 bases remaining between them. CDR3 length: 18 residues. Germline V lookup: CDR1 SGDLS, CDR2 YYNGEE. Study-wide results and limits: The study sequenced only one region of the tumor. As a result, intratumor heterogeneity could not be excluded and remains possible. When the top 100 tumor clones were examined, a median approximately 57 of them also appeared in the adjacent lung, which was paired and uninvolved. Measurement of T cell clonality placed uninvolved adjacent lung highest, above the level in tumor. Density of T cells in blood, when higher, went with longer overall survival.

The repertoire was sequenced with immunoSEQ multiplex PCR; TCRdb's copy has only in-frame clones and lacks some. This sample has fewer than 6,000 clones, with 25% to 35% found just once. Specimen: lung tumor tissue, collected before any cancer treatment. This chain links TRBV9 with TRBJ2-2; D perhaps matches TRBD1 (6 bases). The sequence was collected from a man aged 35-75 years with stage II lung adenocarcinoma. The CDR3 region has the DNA TGTGCCAGCAGTTCCCTGCGGCCCGGGACAATGAACACCGGGGAGCTGTTTTTT. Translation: CASSSLRPGTMNTGELFF.